The TCR beta chain described here comes from a study of response to subunit inactivated influenza vaccine. Study observations and caveats: Authors suggested few new T cells are recruited by each seasonal influenza vaccination.

MiXCR was run by TCRdb on the RT-PCR reads, yielding one entry per CDR3 protein. The sample comprises about 520,000 distinct CDR3 sequences, approximately 7.2% of which are singletons, and less than 15% rests with the top ten. A few counts support this clonotype. Its antigen is not known. Its ends do not fully match the called genes, so a read error is possible. The CDR3 runs to 13 residues. CDR1 KGHDR and CDR2 SFDVKD come from the germline V gene. This TCR was recovered from a man aged 45 to 70 who received an inactivated influenza vaccine. The sequences come from PBMCs from blood, collected 23 to 25 months after vaccination. The chain combines TRBV24-1 with TRBJ1-5; TRBD1 agrees at 7 bases. The CDR3 DNA follows: TGTGCCGCCAGGGGGTCAAGCAATCAGCCCCAGCATTTT. It specifies CAARGSSNQPQHF.